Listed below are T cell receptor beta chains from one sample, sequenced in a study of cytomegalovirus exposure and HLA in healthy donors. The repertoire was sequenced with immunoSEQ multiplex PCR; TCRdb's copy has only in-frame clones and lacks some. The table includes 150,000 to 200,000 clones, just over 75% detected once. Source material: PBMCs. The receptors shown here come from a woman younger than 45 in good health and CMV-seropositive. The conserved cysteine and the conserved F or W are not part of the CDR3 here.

CDR3aa: ASSLVVRGGRTEAF; v_gene: TRBV7-8; j_gene: TRBJ1-1
CDR3aa: ASSLPLSTDTQY; v_gene: TRBV27; j_gene: TRBJ2-3
CDR3aa: ASSEALRNGYT; v_gene: TRBV2; j_gene: TRBJ1-2
CDR3aa: ASSLADTQY; v_gene: TRBV5-4; j_gene: TRBJ2-3
CDR3aa: ATSRVGPAFNEQF; v_gene: TRBV15; j_gene: TRBJ2-1
CDR3aa: ASSQGTGPRPSGKIDTQY; v_gene: TRBV4-1; j_gene: TRBJ2-3
CDR3aa: ASSFGTGASRETQY; v_gene: TRBV5-1; j_gene: TRBJ2-5
CDR3aa: ASSRGLTSVHEQY; v_gene: TRBV6-5; j_gene: TRBJ2-7
CDR3aa: AWREGAGYTEAF; v_gene: TRBV30; j_gene: TRBJ1-1
CDR3aa: ASRPSGGAYNEQF; v_gene: TRBV5-4; j_gene: TRBJ2-1
CDR3aa: AWSVGQDGYT; v_gene: TRBV30; j_gene: TRBJ1-2
CDR3aa: ASSLEGTSGSYEQY; v_gene: TRBV7-2; j_gene: TRBJ2-7
CDR3aa: AWIRGGGTEAF; v_gene: TRBV30; j_gene: TRBJ1-1
CDR3aa: ASSLIGAGGKNTGELF; v_gene: TRBV27; j_gene: TRBJ2-2
CDR3aa: ASSQDRLVGYEQY; v_gene: TRBV4-3; j_gene: TRBJ2-7
CDR3aa: AWSVQDTNGYT; v_gene: TRBV30; j_gene: TRBJ1-2
CDR3aa: ASSYSGGFGYT; v_gene: TRBV6-5; j_gene: TRBJ1-2
CDR3aa: ASSGQGLYGYT; v_gene: TRBV9; j_gene: TRBJ1-2
CDR3aa: ASSSYGTSYEQY; v_gene: TRBV5-4; j_gene: TRBJ2-7
CDR3aa: ASTLMSDYGYT; v_gene: TRBV10-2; j_gene: TRBJ1-2
CDR3aa: ASTYGAGGGYGYT; v_gene: TRBV6-5; j_gene: TRBJ1-2
CDR3aa: SVDRQGNTEAF; v_gene: TRBV29-1; j_gene: TRBJ1-1
CDR3aa: ASSLVGTGREQY; v_gene: TRBV11-2; j_gene: TRBJ2-7
CDR3aa: ASSSWTSDYEQY; v_gene: TRBV27; j_gene: TRBJ2-7
CDR3aa: ASSPSGTGGSGGANVLT; v_gene: TRBV7-9; j_gene: TRBJ2-6
CDR3aa: ASSIGGLPGEPQH; v_gene: TRBV19; j_gene: TRBJ1-5
CDR3aa: ASSKAGRGDNSYEQY; v_gene: TRBV21-1; j_gene: TRBJ2-7